This entry lists 23 T cell receptor beta chains sequenced from one sample in a study of CD8+CD57+ T cells in acquired aplastic anemia. It was genomic DNA that served as the template for profiling TCR beta VDJ and CDR3. MiXCR, run by TCRdb on the reads, gives a single entry per CDR3 protein. Of approximately 57,000 distinct CDR3 sequences listed, 57% were seen once; the top ten hold 16%. Individuals selected for sequencing had exhibited CD8+CD57+ cell expansion on flow cytometry. Sequenced material: sorted CD4+, CD8+, or CD8+CD57+ T cells (not recorded which) from PBMCs. Every receptor here comes from a human donor with aplastic anemia.

In its sample, this clonotype was seen many times. This rearrangement joins TRBV6-2 or TRBV6-3 to TRBJ2-5; a possible D gene is TRBD1 (5 bases). CDR1 is MNHEY, CDR2 SVGEGT, per germline. V shed 2 bases and J shed 5 bases, with 12 bases lying between them. The CDR3 is 14 residues long. Here the CDR3 reads CASSYADSGETQYF. CDR3 bases: TGTGCCAGCAGTTACGCTGACAGTGGGGAGACCCAGTACTTC.

On this clonotype itself: The CDR3 carries no conserved terminal phenylalanine or tryptophan, so it likely arises from a read error. This chain uses TRBV6-5 with TRBJ2-3, with 11 bases identical to TRBD2. V gave up 11 bases and J gave up 4 bases; unmatched junction bases: 11. Germline values: CDR1 MNHEY, CDR2 SVGAGI. The CDR3 spans 15 residues. In DNA form, the CDR3 reads TGTGCCGGCATGGTTACTAGCGGGGGCCCAGATACGCAGTATTGT. It encodes CAGMVTSGGPDTQYC.

The V and J genes are TRBV19 and TRBJ2-5; D is undetermined. The V end lost 5 bases, the J end lost 0 bases, and 7 bases lay between the germline ends. The V gene's germline CDR1 is LNHDA and CDR2 SQIVND (reference sequence). This CDR3 is 13 amino acids long. The CDR3 region has the DNA TGTGCCAGTAGTCTAGGGAACCAAGAGACCCAGTACTTC. Protein: CASSLGNQETQYF.

The V call is TRBV29-1, the J call TRBJ2-7; 7 positions match TRBD1. V shed 4 bases and J 0 bases; nucleotides not matched to a gene: 3. This CDR3 spans 13 amino acids. The germline CDR1 and CDR2 sequences are SQVTM and ANQGSEA. CDR3 protein: CSVGGQSSYEQYF. The CDR3 DNA follows: TGCAGCGTTGGGGGACAGTCCTCCTACGAGCAGTACTTC.

As to this clonotype: An end of the junction does not agree with germline; a read error may underlie this. The chain carries TRBV3-1 and TRBJ1-1; the match to TRBD1 covers 7 bases. The CDR3 is made up of 15 amino acids. The germline CDR1 and CDR2 sequences are LGHDT and YNNKEL (reference sequence). The CDR3 reads CASSRDREGSTEASF. CDR3 sequence (DNA): TGTGCCAGCAGCCGTGACAGGGAGGGGAGCACTGAAGCTTCCTTT.

This chain's CDR3 is CASSPRTRGPNTGELFF. The CDR3 DNA reads as TGTGCCAGCTCACCGCGGACTAGAGGCCCGAACACCGGGGAGCTGTTTTTT. The V call is TRBV18, the J call TRBJ2-2, with 7 nucleotides matching TRBD2. From germline, CDR1 is KGHSH and CDR2 LQKENI. This CDR3 spans 17 amino acids. J lost 0 bases, V lost 3 bases, and 7 bases had no gene match. The variable domain in full, completed from reference TRBV18 and TRBJ2-2, reads NAGVMQNPRHLVRRRGQEARLRCSPMKGHSHVYWYRQLPEEGLKFMVYLQKENIIDESGMPKERFSAEFPKEGPSILRIQQVVRGDSAAYFCASSPRTRGPNTGELFFGEGSRLTVL.

This clonotype showed up just a few times. A much larger clonotype is one base distant, so this may be a read error. The chain links TRBV4-3 to TRBJ1-2, with unresolved D. Germline V CDR1 and CDR2: LGHNA, YSLEER. CDR3 length: 13 amino acids. The CDR3 is CASGQKGNYGYTF. CDR3 DNA: TGCGCCAGCGGCCAAAAGGGTAACTATGGCTACACCTTC.

This clonotype was observed at least ten times. The chain couples TRBV5-4 to TRBJ2-5, with 9 positions matching TRBD2. Germline V lookup: CDR1 SGHNT, CDR2 YYREEE (reference sequence). CDR3 length: 17 amino acids. Losses at the gene ends were 4 bases for V and 2 bases for J; bases not matched to a gene: 12. CDR3: CASSDRNRLAGQETQYF. The DNA of the CDR3 is TGTGCCAGCAGCGATCGGAATAGGCTAGCGGGACAAGAGACCCAGTACTTC.

J is TRBJ2-3 and V is TRBV2; D may be TRBD2 (6 bases). The CDR3 has 13 residues. The V and J ends lost 10 bases and 8 bases respectively, with 19 bases between them. Germline V lookup: CDR1 SNHLY, CDR2 FYNNEI. The DNA for the CDR3 is TGTGCCACATATGAATCAAGGGGAGGTACGCAGTATTTT. Protein product: CATYESRGGTQYF.

The chain uses TRBV19 and TRBJ1-2, with unresolved D. V lost 2 bases and J lost 8, with 12 bases in between. Germline CDR1 and CDR2: LNHDA and SQIVND (reference sequence). CDR3 size: 13 residues. CDR3 region: CASSIRRVEGYTF. The CDR3 DNA follows: TGTGCCAGTAGTATACGTAGGGTTGAGGGCTACACCTTC.

The chain links TRBV19 to TRBJ1-2; D is possibly TRBD1 (5 bases). The V end was cut by 7 bases, the J end by 5 bases, with 11 bases between. Per germline, CDR1 LNHDA and CDR2 SQIVND (reference sequence). This CDR3 comprises 12 residues. In DNA form, the CDR3 reads TGTGCCAGTACTGACAGTGATTATGGCTACACCTTC. Residues: CASTDSDYGYTF.

This clonotype was detected ten times or more. The chain joins TRBV4-1 to TRBJ1-2, with 7 bases identical to TRBD1. This CDR3 is 15 amino acids long. J lost 4 bases, V lost 3 bases, and 8 bases had no gene match. Germline-derived CDR1 and CDR2 are MGHRA and YSYEKL. The CDR3 spells CASSQADRILYGYTF. CDR3 in DNA: TGCGCCAGCAGCCAGGCGGACAGGATCCTCTATGGCTACACCTTC.

The chain recombines TRBV29-1 with TRBJ2-3, with D perhaps TRBD1 (6 bases). Per the germline V gene, CDR1 is SQVTM and CDR2 is ANQGSEA. The CDR3 is 13 amino acids. Deletions cut 6 bases from V and 2 bases from J, with 12 bases between. CDR3 region: CSVEQGPTDTQYF. DNA for the CDR3: TGCAGCGTCGAACAGGGACCCACAGATACGCAGTATTTT.

Ten or more counts support this clonotype. This chain uses TRBV7-9 with TRBJ1-2; TRBD1 matches 12 bases. CDR1 is SEHNR, CDR2 FQNEAQ, per germline (reference sequence). The CDR3 is 15 residues long. After removal of 3 bases from V and 6 bases from J, the junction contained 5 bases not matched to a gene. CDR3 in amino acids: CASSLSGTGGDGYTF. For the CDR3, the DNA is TGTGCCAGCAGCTTGTCCGGGACAGGGGGCGATGGCTACACCTTC.

This clonotype was seen at least ten times. DNA of the CDR3: TGTGCCAGCAGCTCGCCCGGGACAGGGGCTAGGGAGCAGTACTTC. It translates to CASSSPGTGAREQYF. J is TRBJ2-7 and V is TRBV7-9; 10 nucleotides line up with TRBD1. The CDR3 spans 15 residues. The J segment lost 7 bases and the V segment lost 4 bases, leaving 10 bases of the junction unmatched. Germline V gives CDR1 SEHNR, CDR2 FQNEAQ (reference sequence).

Remarks on this clonotype: At one end, the junction sequence differs from germline, possibly due to a read error. V usage is TRBV24-1 and J usage is TRBJ2-3; D unclear. This CDR3 is built from 14 residues. Germline V gene data show CDR1 as KGHDR and CDR2 as SFDVKD. CDR3 sequence reads: CATQSKGLVDTQYF. Here the CDR3 DNA reads TGTGCCACCCAGAGTAAGGGTTTGGTAGATACGCAGTACTTT.

The J gene is TRBJ2-1, the V gene TRBV10-3; TRBD2 matches 8 bases. The V segment lost 0 bases and the J segment 2 bases; nucleotides outside the gene matches: 9. The length of the CDR3 is 18 residues. Germline CDR1 is ENHRY and CDR2 is SYGVKD. CDR3 sequence reads: CAISESGSGVPTYNEQFF. The CDR3 coding sequence is TGTGCCATCAGTGAGTCAGGTAGCGGGGTCCCTACCTACAATGAGCAGTTCTTC.

This clonotype was counted between two and nine times. The chain combines TRBV4-2 with TRBJ2-3, with D perhaps assigned TRBD1 or TRBD2 (6 bases each). V was clipped by 1 base and J by 4 bases, with 15 bases between them. This CDR3 comprises 16 residues. Germline loops: CDR1 LGHNA, CDR2 YNFKEQ. In DNA form, the CDR3 reads TGTGCCAGCAGCCAAGGGTCGGGGGCCGGAGCAGATACGCAGTATTTT. Its translation: CASSQGSGAGADTQYF.

The chain uses TRBV7-2 and TRBJ2-7, with 10 positions matching TRBD1. Trimming cost V 5 bases and J 3 bases; bases outside gene matches: 7. Germline lookup yields CDR1 SGHTA and CDR2 FQGNSA. This CDR3 is 15 amino acids long. The CDR3 nucleotides are TGTGCCAGCAGCCTGACAGGGGGCGGGTACTACGAGCAGTACTTC. Its protein product is CASSLTGGGYYEQYF.

This clonotype has at least ten counts. The chain has TRBV11-2 and TRBJ1-1; D ambiguous. V was trimmed by 4 bases and J by 7 bases, leaving 7 bases between them. The CDR3 runs 11 residues. Germline V CDR1 and CDR2: SGHAT, FQNNGV. The CDR3 loop reads CASSSALEAFF. DNA for the CDR3: TGTGCCAGCAGCTCAGCGCTTGAAGCTTTCTTT.

This clonotype was counted ten times or more. CDR3 loop: CASSLGAGTNTEAFF. In DNA, the CDR3 is TGTGCCAGCAGCCTCGGGGCAGGGACGAACACTGAAGCTTTCTTT. V is TRBV7-3 and J is TRBJ1-1; possible D gene TRBD1, 5 bases. The CDR3 spans 15 residues. The germline gives CDR1 SGHTA, CDR2 FQGTGA. The V end was cut by 5 bases, the J end by 1 base, with 14 bases between.

The chain joins TRBV10-2 to TRBJ1-2; D unclear. Trimming shortened V by 6 bases and J by 8 bases, and 16 bases separated the two germline ends. The germline gives CDR1 WSHSY, CDR2 SAAADI. The CDR3 extends over 13 amino acids. The CDR3 nucleotides read TGCGCCAGCAGCGTGGACTTGGGAGGCGGCTACACCTTC. As protein: CASSVDLGGGYTF.

The CDR3 is CASSSQGSGQPQHF. The CDR3 nucleotides read TGTGCCAGCAGCTCACAGGGTAGTGGTCAGCCCCAGCATTTT. V usage is TRBV7-2 and J usage is TRBJ1-5, with TRBD1 as a possible D gene (6 bases). The CDR3 is made up of 14 amino acids. Germline CDR1 and CDR2: SGHTA and FQGNSA. V lost 4 bases to trimming and J lost 6 bases, with 13 bases between them. The variable domain in full, with the rest retrieved from reference TRBV7-2 and TRBJ1-5, is GAGVSQSPSNKVTEKGKDVELRCDPISGHTALYWYRQSLGQGLEFLIYFQGNSAPDKSGLPSDRFSAERTGGSVSTLTIQRTQQEDSAVYLCASSSQGSGQPQHFGDGTRLSIL.